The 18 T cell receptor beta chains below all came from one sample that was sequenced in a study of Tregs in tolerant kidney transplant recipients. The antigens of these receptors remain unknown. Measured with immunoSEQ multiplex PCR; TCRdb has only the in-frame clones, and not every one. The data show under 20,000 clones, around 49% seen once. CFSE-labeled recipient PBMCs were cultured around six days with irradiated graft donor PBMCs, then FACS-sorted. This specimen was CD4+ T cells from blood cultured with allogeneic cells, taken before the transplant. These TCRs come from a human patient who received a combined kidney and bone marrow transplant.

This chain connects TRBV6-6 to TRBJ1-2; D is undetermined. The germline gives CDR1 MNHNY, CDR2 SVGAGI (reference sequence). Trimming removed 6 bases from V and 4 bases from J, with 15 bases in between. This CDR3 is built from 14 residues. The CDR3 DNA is TGTGCCAGCAGCCGACACGAGGAGGGCTATGGCTACACCTTC. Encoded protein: CASSRHEEGYGYTF.

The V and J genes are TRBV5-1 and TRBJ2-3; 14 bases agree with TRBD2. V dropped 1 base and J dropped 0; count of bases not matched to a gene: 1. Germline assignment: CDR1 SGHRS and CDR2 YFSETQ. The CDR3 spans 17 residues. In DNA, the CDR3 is TGCGCCAGCAGCTTGAGGACTAGCGGGGGGAGCACAGATACGCAGTATTTT. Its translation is CASSLRTSGGSTDTQYF.

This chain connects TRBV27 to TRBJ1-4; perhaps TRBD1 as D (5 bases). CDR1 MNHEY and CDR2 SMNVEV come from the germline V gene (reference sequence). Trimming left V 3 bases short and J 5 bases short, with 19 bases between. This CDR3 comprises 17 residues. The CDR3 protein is CASSFEVQAGENEKLFF. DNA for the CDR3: TGTGCCAGCAGTTTTGAGGTACAGGCGGGGGAGAATGAAAAACTGTTTTTT.

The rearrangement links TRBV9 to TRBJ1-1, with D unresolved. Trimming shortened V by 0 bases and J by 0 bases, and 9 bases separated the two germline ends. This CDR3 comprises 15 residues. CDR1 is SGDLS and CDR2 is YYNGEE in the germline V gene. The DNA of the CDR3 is TGTGCCAGCAGCGTAGGGAACAGTCTGAACACTGAAGCTTTCTTT. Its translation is CASSVGNSLNTEAFF. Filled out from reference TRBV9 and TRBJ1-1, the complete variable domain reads DSGVTQTPKHLITATGQRVTLRCSPRSGDLSVYWYQQSLDQGLQFLIQYYNGEERAKGNILERFSAQQFPDLHSELNLSSLELGDSALYFCASSVGNSLNTEAFFGQGTRLTVV.

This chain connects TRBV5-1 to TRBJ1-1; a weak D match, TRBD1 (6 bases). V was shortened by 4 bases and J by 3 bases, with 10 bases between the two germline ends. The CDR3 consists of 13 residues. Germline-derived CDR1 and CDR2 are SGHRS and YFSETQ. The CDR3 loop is CASSHTGHTEAFF. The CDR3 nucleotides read TGCGCCAGCAGCCATACAGGGCACACTGAAGCTTTCTTT.

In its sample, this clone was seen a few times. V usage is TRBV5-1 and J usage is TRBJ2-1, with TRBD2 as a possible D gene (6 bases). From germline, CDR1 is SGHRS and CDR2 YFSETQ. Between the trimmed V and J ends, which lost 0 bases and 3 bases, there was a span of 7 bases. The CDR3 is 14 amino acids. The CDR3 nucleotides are TGCGCCAGCAGCTTGGGACTAGACTACAATGAGCAGTTCTTC. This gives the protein CASSLGLDYNEQFF.

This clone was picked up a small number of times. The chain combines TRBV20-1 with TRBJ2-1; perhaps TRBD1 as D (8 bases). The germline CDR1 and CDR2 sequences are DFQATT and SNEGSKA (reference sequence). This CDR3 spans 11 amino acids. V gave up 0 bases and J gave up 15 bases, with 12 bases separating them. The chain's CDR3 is CSAREDREGFF. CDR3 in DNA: TGCAGTGCTAGAGAGGACAGGGAGGGGTTCTTC.

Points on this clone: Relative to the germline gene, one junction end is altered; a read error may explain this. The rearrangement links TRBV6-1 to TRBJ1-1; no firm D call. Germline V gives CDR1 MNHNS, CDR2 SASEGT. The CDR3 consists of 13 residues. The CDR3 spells CASRSPLNIEAFF. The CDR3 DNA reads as TGTGCCAGCAGATCACCGTTGAACATTGAAGCTTTCTTT.

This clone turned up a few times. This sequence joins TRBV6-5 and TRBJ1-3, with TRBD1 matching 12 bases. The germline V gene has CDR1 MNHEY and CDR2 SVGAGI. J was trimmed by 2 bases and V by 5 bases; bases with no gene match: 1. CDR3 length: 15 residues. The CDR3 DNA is TGTGCCAGCAGTGGGGACAGGGGGCCTGGAAACACCATATATTTT. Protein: CASSGDRGPGNTIYF.

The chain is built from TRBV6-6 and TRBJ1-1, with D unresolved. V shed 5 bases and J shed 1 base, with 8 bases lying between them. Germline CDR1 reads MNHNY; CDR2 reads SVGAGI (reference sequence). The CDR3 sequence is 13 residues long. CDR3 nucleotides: TGTGCCAGCAGTCCCACACGGAACACTGAAGCTTTCTTT. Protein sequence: CASSPTRNTEAFF.

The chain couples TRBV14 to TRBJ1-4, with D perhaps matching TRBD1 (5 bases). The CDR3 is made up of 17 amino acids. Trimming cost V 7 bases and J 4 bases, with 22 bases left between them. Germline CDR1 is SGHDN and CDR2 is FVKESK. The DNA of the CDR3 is TGTGCCAGCAACAAAGGAGTCAGGGCCCGCAGTAATGAAAAACTGTTTTTT. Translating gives CASNKGVRARSNEKLFF.

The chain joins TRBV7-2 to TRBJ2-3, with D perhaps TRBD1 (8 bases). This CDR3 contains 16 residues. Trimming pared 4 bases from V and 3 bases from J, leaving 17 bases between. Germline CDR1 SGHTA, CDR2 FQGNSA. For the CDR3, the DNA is TGTGCCAGCAGCTCGGGGGGCAGGGGGCGGACAGATACGCAGTATTTT. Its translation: CASSSGGRGRTDTQYF.

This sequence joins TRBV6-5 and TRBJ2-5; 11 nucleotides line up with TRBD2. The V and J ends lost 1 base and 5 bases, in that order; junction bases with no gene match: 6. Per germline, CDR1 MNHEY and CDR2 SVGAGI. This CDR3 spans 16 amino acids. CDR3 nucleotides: TGTGCCAGCAGTTACTTCGGACTAGCGGGTGCTGAGACCCAGTACTTC. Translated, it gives CASSYFGLAGAETQYF.

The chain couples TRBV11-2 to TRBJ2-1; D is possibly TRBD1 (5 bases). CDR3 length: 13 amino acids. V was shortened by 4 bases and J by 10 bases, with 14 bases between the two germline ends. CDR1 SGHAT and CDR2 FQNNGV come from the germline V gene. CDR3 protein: CASSSLGRGEQFF. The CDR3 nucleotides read TGTGCCAGCAGCTCCCTCGGTAGGGGCGAGCAGTTCTTC.

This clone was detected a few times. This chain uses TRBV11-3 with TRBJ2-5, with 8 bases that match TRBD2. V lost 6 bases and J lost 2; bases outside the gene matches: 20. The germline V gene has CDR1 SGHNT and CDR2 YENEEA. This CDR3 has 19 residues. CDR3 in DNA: TGTGCCAGCAGTAGGTTGCGGACTAGCTCAATACCTGCTCAAGAGACCCAGTACTTC. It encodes CASSRLRTSSIPAQETQYF.

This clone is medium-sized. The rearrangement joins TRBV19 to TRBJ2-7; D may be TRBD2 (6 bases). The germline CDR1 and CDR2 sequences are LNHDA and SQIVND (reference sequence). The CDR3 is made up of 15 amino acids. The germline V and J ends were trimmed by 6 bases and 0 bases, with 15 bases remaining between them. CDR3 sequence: CASSKGTAASYEQYF. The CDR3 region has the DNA TGTGCCAGTAGCAAGGGGACTGCCGCCTCCTACGAGCAGTACTTC. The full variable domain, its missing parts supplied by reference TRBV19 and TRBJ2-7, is DGGITQSPKYLFRKEGQNVTLSCEQNLNHDAMYWYRQDPGQGLRLIYYSQIVNDFQKGDIAEGYSVSREKKESFPLTVTSAQKNPTAFYLCASSKGTAASYEQYFGPGTRLTVT.

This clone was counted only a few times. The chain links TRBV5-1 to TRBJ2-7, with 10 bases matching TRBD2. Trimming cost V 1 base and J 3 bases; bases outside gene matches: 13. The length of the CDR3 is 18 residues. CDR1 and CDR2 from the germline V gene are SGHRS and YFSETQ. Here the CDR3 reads CASSLSASGSSSVYEQYF. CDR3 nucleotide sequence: TGCGCCAGCAGCTTGTCTGCTAGCGGGAGTTCCAGTGTCTACGAGCAGTACTTC.

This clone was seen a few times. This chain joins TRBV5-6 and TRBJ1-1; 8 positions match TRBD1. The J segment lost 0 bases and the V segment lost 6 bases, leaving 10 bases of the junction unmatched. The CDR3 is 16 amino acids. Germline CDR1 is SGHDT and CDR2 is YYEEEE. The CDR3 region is CASNTGQGLMNTEAFF. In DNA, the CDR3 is TGTGCCAGCAATACTGGACAGGGCCTCATGAACACTGAAGCTTTCTTT.